This passage covers 13 T cell receptor beta chains from one sample sequenced in a study of blood T cell repertoires in COVID-19. Libraries were prepared by immunoSEQ multiplex PCR; TCRdb keeps only in-frame clonotypes and omits some of them. Of tens of thousands of clones in the sample, roughly 80% are singletons; the top ten hold over 9.5%. The sample was peripheral blood. These receptors came from a human donor in a cohort sampled during active COVID-19.

The chain recombines TRBV13 with TRBJ2-3, with 15 bases matching TRBD2. The CDR3 is made up of 21 amino acids. Germline values: CDR1 PRHDT, CDR2 FYEKMQ (reference sequence). V shed 2 bases, J shed 5 bases, and the junction held 17 bases outside the gene matches. The CDR3 here is CASSLTDPGTSGGPNGDTQYF. CDR3 nucleotide sequence: TGTGCCAGCAGCTTAACCGACCCCGGGACTAGCGGGGGGCCCAACGGAGATACGCAGTATTTT.

The rearrangement links TRBV6-1 to TRBJ2-7, with D unclear. In germline, CDR1 is MNHNS, CDR2 SASEGT. V lost 1 base and J 0 bases, leaving 7 bases between the germline ends. CDR3 length: 14 amino acids. CDR3 sequence (DNA): TGTGCCAGCAGTGAAGTTGCGAGCTCCTACGAGCAGTACTTC. Its translation: CASSEVASSYEQYF.

This clone was detected a few times. The chain is built from TRBV28 and TRBJ1-2; D perhaps matches TRBD1 (5 bases). Germline V gene lookup returns CDR1 MDHEN and CDR2 SYDVKM. V lost 6 bases to trimming and J lost 6 bases, with 17 bases between them. CDR3 length equals 14 residues. The CDR3 region has the DNA TGTGCCAGCAGACCGGCGAATCAGGGAAATGGCTACACCTTC. This translates into CASRPANQGNGYTF.

This rearrangement joins TRBV3-1 (or the pseudogene TRBV3-2) to TRBJ1-4; 8 bases are shared with TRBD1. This CDR3 contains 15 residues. Germline CDR1 reads LGHDT; CDR2 reads YNNKEL (reference sequence). The ends lost 0 bases at V and 11 bases at J; junction bases unmatched: 8. The CDR3 bases are TGTGCCAGCAGCCAAGATATAGGCAGGGGGCTGAAACTGTTTTTT. Protein product: CASSQDIGRGLKLFF.

This chain connects TRBV19 to TRBJ2-1; TRBD2 matches at 7 bases. V lost 6 bases to trimming and J lost 0 bases; unmatched junction nucleotides: 5. Germline V gene data show CDR1 as LNHDA and CDR2 as SQIVND (reference sequence). The CDR3 covers 15 residues. CDR3 DNA: TGTGCCAGTAGGGTCGGGGGGACCTCCTACAATGAGCAGTTCTTC. Protein product: CASRVGGTSYNEQFF. Full variable domain (rest looked up from reference TRBV19 and TRBJ2-1): DGGITQSPKYLFRKEGQNVTLSCEQNLNHDAMYWYRQDPGQGLRLIYYSQIVNDFQKGDIAEGYSVSREKKESFPLTVTSAQKNPTAFYLCASRVGGTSYNEQFFGPGTRLTVL.

The rearrangement links TRBV6-5 to TRBJ2-7; TRBD1 aligns across 9 bases. Germline assignment: CDR1 MNHEY and CDR2 SVGAGI. With V trimmed by 6 bases and J by 4 bases, 10 bases remained unmatched. The CDR3 runs to 15 residues. CDR3 sequence reads: CASSVGGQGRYEQYF. The CDR3 coding sequence is TGTGCCAGCAGCGTCGGGGGACAGGGTCGTTACGAGCAGTACTTC.

The V call is TRBV6-5, the J call TRBJ1-1; D unresolved. The V end lost 7 bases, the J end lost 2 bases, and 14 bases lay between the germline ends. The CDR3 extends over 14 amino acids. Germline V CDR1 and CDR2: MNHEY, SVGAGI. The CDR3 spells CASTVAGFNTEAFF. As DNA, the CDR3 is TGTGCCAGCACTGTCGCGGGGTTTAACACTGAAGCTTTCTTT.

The CDR3 is CASSPNPGTGNQPQHF. The DNA for the CDR3 is TGTGCCAGCTCACCTAACCCCGGGACAGGGAATCAGCCCCAGCATTTT. The chain combines TRBV18 with TRBJ1-5; 9 bases align to TRBD1. Trimming took 3 bases from V and 4 from J; bases not matched to a gene: 7. The CDR3 consists of 16 residues. Germline V gene lookup returns CDR1 KGHSH and CDR2 LQKENI.

The V and J genes are TRBV12-3 or TRBV12-4 and TRBJ1-2; D unclear. Deletions cut 8 bases from V and 7 bases from J, with 14 bases between. The CDR3 extends over 12 amino acids. The CDR3 DNA reads as TGTGCCAGCTGGGCAGGCGATAGTGGCTACACCTTC. It specifies CASWAGDSGYTF.

CDR3 in amino acids: CASNLLLLRPGQGSHEQYF. Here the CDR3 DNA reads TGTGCCAGCAACCTCCTCCTTCTGAGGCCGGGACAGGGTTCCCACGAGCAGTACTTC. The chain employs TRBV2 and TRBJ2-7; TRBD1 agrees at 9 bases. CDR3 length equals 19 residues. J lost 5 bases, V lost 7 bases, and 24 bases had no gene match. From germline, CDR1 is SNHLY and CDR2 FYNNEI.

The J gene is TRBJ2-1, the V gene TRBV6-5; TRBD2 aligns across 11 bases. The germline gives CDR1 MNHEY, CDR2 SVGAGI. The CDR3 sequence is 12 residues long. In DNA, the CDR3 is TGTGCTAGCGGGAGGGGTTCCAATGAGCAGTTCTTC. The encoded protein is CASGRGSNEQFF.

J is TRBJ1-2 and V is TRBV19; the match to TRBD1 covers 7 bases. Germline V gives CDR1 LNHDA, CDR2 SQIVND (reference sequence). V lost 9 bases to trimming and J lost 4 bases; unmatched junction nucleotides: 17. The CDR3 has 16 residues. CDR3 in DNA: TGTGCCAGACAGGGGCCTCGCCGGGACGCCGGCTATGGCTACACCTTC. This codes for CARQGPRRDAGYGYTF.

V usage is TRBV27 and J usage is TRBJ1-4; 7 nucleotides align to TRBD1. The CDR3 consists of 15 residues. CDR1 and CDR2 (germline): MNHEY, SMNVEV (reference sequence). V lost 3 bases to trimming and J lost 8 bases; unmatched junction nucleotides: 9. The CDR3 reads CASSLADREGEKLFF. CDR3 DNA sequence: TGTGCCAGCAGTTTGGCCGACAGGGAAGGCGAAAAACTGTTTTTT.